This T cell receptor (beta chain) was sequenced in a study of blood T cell repertoires in COVID-19. As for the study in general: COVID-19 samples collected from the United States, Italy and Spain covered acute and convalescent phases. The analysed material was cDNA or gDNA that came from T cells, B-cell-depleted T cells, or PBMCs.

Germline CDR1 is SGDLS and CDR2 is YYNGEE. This CDR3 has 17 residues. The V segment lost 0 bases and the J segment 0 bases; nucleotides outside the gene matches: 4. Original processing notes: Reference gene primer amplification yielded estimated nucleated cell counts. Only in-frame clones appear in the TCRdb table, and some are missing; sequencing was by immunoSEQ multiplex PCR. V, J and clone size derive from that table, while D and trimming were established from the DNA sequence. The profile shows 150,000 to 200,000 clones, around 90% of them singletons. The sequence was obtained from a man aged 55-75 years with active or convalescent COVID-19. Source material: peripheral blood. The rearrangement joins TRBV9 to TRBJ2-3, with TRBD2 identical over 10 bases. The CDR3 nucleotides read TGTGCCAGCAGCGTAGGAAGCGGGGGGGCTAGCACAGATACGCAGTATTTT. Translation: CASSVGSGGASTDTQYF.